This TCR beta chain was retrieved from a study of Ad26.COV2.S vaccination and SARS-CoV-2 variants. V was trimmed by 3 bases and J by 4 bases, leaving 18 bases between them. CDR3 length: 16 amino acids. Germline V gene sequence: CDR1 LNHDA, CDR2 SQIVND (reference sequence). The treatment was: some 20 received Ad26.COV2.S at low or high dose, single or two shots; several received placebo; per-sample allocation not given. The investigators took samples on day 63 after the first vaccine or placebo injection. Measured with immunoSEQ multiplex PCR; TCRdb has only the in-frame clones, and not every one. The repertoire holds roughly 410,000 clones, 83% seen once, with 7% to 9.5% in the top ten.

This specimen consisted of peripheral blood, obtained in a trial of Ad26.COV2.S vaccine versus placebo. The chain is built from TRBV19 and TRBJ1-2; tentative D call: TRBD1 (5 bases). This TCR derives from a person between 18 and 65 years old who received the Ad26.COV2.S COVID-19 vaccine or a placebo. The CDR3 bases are TGTGCCAGTAGTATCAGTAGGGGTTACGTCCGCTATGGCTACACCTTC. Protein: CASSISRGYVRYGYTF.